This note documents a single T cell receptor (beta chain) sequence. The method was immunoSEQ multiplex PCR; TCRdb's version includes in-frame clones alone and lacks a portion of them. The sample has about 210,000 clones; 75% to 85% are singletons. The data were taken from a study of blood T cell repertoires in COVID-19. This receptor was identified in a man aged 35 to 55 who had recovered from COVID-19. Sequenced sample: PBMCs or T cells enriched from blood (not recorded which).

The CDR3 coding sequence is TGCAGCGGGGGTGGGGACTTGAACACTGAAGCTTTCTTT. Translating it yields CSGGGDLNTEAFF. V and J are TRBV29-1 and TRBJ1-1; D may be TRBD1 (5 bases). There are 13 residues in the CDR3. With 7 bases removed from V and 0 bases from J, the gap between germline ends came to 12 bases. Germline loops: CDR1 SQVTM, CDR2 ANQGSEA.